This T cell receptor beta chain was documented in a study of Graves' ophthalmopathy and Graves' hyperthyroidism. Regarding the study as a whole: A 13-signature model separated ophthalmopathy from stable hyperthyroidism, approximately 87% sensitivity, 80% to 83% specificity. Appearing in blood as well were most expanded thyroid clonotypes above 0.001 frequency.

In germline, CDR1 is LNHNV, CDR2 YYDKDF (reference sequence). The CDR3 has 14 residues. The trim removed 3 bases at V and 5 bases at J, leaving 6 bases unmatched. Worth noting for this clonotype: The antigen is undetermined.

If patients had other autoimmune diseases, uncontrolled infections, pregnancy or lactation, they were excluded. Physicians reached a diagnosis by relying on clinical symptoms, serum thyroxine, TRAb, thyroid ultrasound and orbital computed tomography. Scientists amplified the TCR beta CDR3 regions from RNA transcripts. HTBI primers were employed in first-round RT-PCR, then a second-round multiplex PCR followed. TCRdb redid the calling of the multiplex PCR reads with MiXCR, one entry per CDR3 protein. The data show some 1.1 million distinct CDR3 sequences, 36% seen once. This TCR came from an adult man with Graves' hyperthyroidism. The J gene is TRBJ1-2, the V gene TRBV15, with TRBD1 identical over 7 bases. What was sequenced was peripheral blood or thyroid tissue (not recorded which). DNA for the CDR3: TGTGCCACCAGCAGCTGGGGGGACAGTTATGGCTACACCTTC. Protein sequence: CATSSWGDSYGYTF.